One and the same sample provided the 28 T cell receptor beta chains below, sequenced in a study of regulatory T cells in long-lasting Graves disease. Noted time point: newly diagnosed GD, antithyroid drugs for less than 3 months. Scientists built the TCR library using RNA that was extracted from PBMCs. Through Arm-PCR of CDR3 regions and iRepertoire HTBI primers, TCR beta libraries were built. TCRdb fed the multiplex PCR reads into MiXCR, producing one record per CDR3 protein. The sample lists about 320,000 distinct CDR3 sequences; more than 15% were seen once. Here the sequenced sample was peripheral blood mononuclear cells (PBMCs), taken at new diagnosis, from a patient treated with antithyroid drugs. These receptors were taken from a female donor with Graves disease.

V is TRBV5-1 and J is TRBJ2-2, with TRBD1 matching 10 bases. Trimming at V came to 0 bases and at J to 7 bases, leaving 15 bases not matched to a gene. The CDR3 consists of 19 residues. CDR1 SGHRS and CDR2 YFSETQ come from the germline V gene. The CDR3 here is CASSLGGLGQGPLNGELFF. CDR3 coding DNA: TGCGCCAGCAGCTTGGGAGGCCTGGGACAGGGGCCTTTAAACGGGGAGCTGTTTTTT.

This clonotype occurred a few times. This rearrangement joins TRBV28 to TRBJ2-5; TRBD2 matches 7 bases. With 4 bases clipped from V and 1 base from J, the junction kept 12 bases outside the gene matches. Germline CDR1 MDHEN, CDR2 SYDVKM. CDR3 length: 17 amino acids. In DNA, the CDR3 is TGTGCCAGCAGTTCCACGCCCCCGGGGGGAATCCAAGAGACCCAGTACTTC. Its translation is CASSSTPPGGIQETQYF.

This clonotype has a count of ten or more. This chain links TRBV9 with TRBJ2-3; 9 bases are shared with TRBD2. With 0 bases clipped from V and 7 bases from J, the junction kept 3 bases outside the gene matches. Looked up from germline, CDR1 is SGDLS and CDR2 is YYNGEE. The CDR3 is 14 amino acids. This CDR3 is CASSVGTSANTQYF. CDR3 in DNA: TGTGCCAGCAGCGTAGGGACTAGCGCAAATACGCAGTATTTT.

The sample holds many counts of this clonotype. The V call is TRBV27, the J call TRBJ1-2; weak D call: TRBD1 (6 bases). The CDR3 is made up of 16 amino acids. Trimming shortened V by 2 bases and J by 3 bases, and 16 bases separated the two germline ends. The germline V gene encodes CDR1 MNHEY and CDR2 SMNVEV (reference sequence). Here the CDR3 DNA reads TGTGCCAGCAGTTTAAATAAACAGGGTCGGTACTATGGCTACACCTTC. This gives the protein CASSLNKQGRYYGYTF.

This clonotype appeared many times. The rearrangement joins TRBV4-1 to TRBJ2-3; TRBD2 is a possible D gene (6 bases). The germline V gene has CDR1 MGHRA and CDR2 YSYEKL. This CDR3 has 17 residues. Trimming shortened V by 0 bases and J by 3 bases, and 16 bases separated the two germline ends. The CDR3 spells CASSQDRASERTDTQYF. DNA of the CDR3: TGCGCCAGCAGCCAAGATCGGGCTAGCGAAAGAACAGATACGCAGTATTTT.

This clonotype was picked up a small number of times. V gene TRBV19 combines with J gene TRBJ2-5; 11 nucleotides agree with TRBD1. Germline V gives CDR1 LNHDA, CDR2 SQIVND (reference sequence). The CDR3 is made up of 15 amino acids. V lost 5 bases, J lost 6 bases, and 8 bases stayed unmatched. The CDR3 loop is CASSVRDRGGKTQYF. The DNA for the CDR3 is TGTGCCAGTAGTGTCCGGGACAGGGGGGGGAAGACCCAGTACTTC.

The rearrangement uses TRBV10-3 and TRBJ2-1, with 8 bases identical to TRBD1. Germline V gives CDR1 ENHRY, CDR2 SYGVKD. The CDR3 consists of 13 residues. The ends lost 8 bases at V and 8 bases at J; junction bases unmatched: 8. CDR3 coding DNA: TGTGCCATCGGACCGACAGGGGTCGATGAGCAGTTCTTC. Its translation is CAIGPTGVDEQFF.

This clonotype has at least ten counts. The J gene is TRBJ1-2, the V gene TRBV3-1; D call uncertain. CDR1 LGHDT and CDR2 YNNKEL come from the germline V gene (reference sequence). The CDR3 covers 11 residues. V lost 8 bases, J lost 7 bases, and 11 bases lay in between. CDR3 sequence: CASSGILGYTF. The DNA for the CDR3 is TGTGCCAGCTCGGGCATTCTTGGCTACACCTTC.

This clonotype appeared many times. The genes are TRBV12-5 and TRBJ2-7; a possible D gene is TRBD1 (6 bases). Trimming removed 1 base from V and 4 bases from J, with 11 bases in between. Per germline, CDR1 LGHNT and CDR2 FRNRAP. CDR3 size: 14 residues. DNA of the CDR3: TGTGCTAGTGGTTTGGCGACAGGACGGTACGAGCAGTACTTC. Translation: CASGLATGRYEQYF.

This clonotype was recorded many times. The V and J genes are TRBV30 and TRBJ1-5, with D possibly matching TRBD1 (6 bases). The CDR3 runs to 16 residues. The V gene's germline CDR1 is GTSNPN and CDR2 SVGIG (reference sequence). Trimming pared 1 base from V and 2 bases from J, leaving 15 bases between. The DNA for the CDR3 is TGTGCCTGGAGTGAACAGGGTCGGGGAGGCAATCAGCCCCAGCATTTT. Translation: CAWSEQGRGGNQPQHF. Complete variable domain (other parts from reference TRBV30 and TRBJ1-5): SQTIHQWPATLVQPVGSPLSLECTVEGTSNPNLYWYRQAAGRGLQLLFYSVGIGQISSEVPQNLSASRPQDRQFILSSKKLLLSDSGFYLCAWSEQGRGGNQPQHFGDGTRLSIL.

This clonotype was observed at least ten times. The chain employs TRBV2 and TRBJ2-7; 7 nucleotides align to TRBD1. The CDR3 spans 14 residues. Trimming at V came to 5 bases and at J to 2 bases, leaving 6 bases not matched to a gene. The germline gives CDR1 SNHLY, CDR2 FYNNEI. CDR3 in amino acids: CASSPNRGAYEQYF. The CDR3, as DNA: TGTGCCAGCAGTCCTAACAGGGGCGCCTACGAGCAGTACTTC.

This clonotype was observed many times. This chain uses TRBV19 with TRBJ1-5; D is possibly TRBD1 (6 bases). The CDR3 contains 18 residues. From germline, CDR1 is LNHDA and CDR2 SQIVND (reference sequence). V was cut by 3 bases and J by 5 bases, with 23 bases left in between. The DNA for the CDR3 is TGTGCCAGTAGTATGGGCGGGGCAGGGGCGCCTGGCGATCAGCCCCAGCATTTT. Protein: CASSMGGAGAPGDQPQHF.

In this sample, this clonotype turned up many times. The gene calls are TRBV12-3 or TRBV12-4 and TRBJ2-1, with a tentative D call TRBD1 (5 bases). V was cut by 5 bases and J by 9 bases, with 14 bases left in between. The CDR3 length is 13 residues. The CDR3 DNA follows: TGTGCCAGCAGTGCTCAGGGCACGGGTGAGCAGTTCTTC. Amino acids: CASSAQGTGEQFF.

In the case of this clonotype: This may arise from a read error, as a much more abundant clone is one base away. The chain has TRBV18 and TRBJ1-3; D perhaps matches TRBD1 (5 bases). The CDR3 spans 16 residues. The germline CDR1 and CDR2 sequences are KGHSH and LQKENI. CDR3 residues: CASSGTGYLTGSTIYF. CDR3 nucleotide sequence: TGTGCCAGCTCAGGAACAGGATATCTGACGGGAAGCACCATATATTTT.

A note on this clonotype: With only one base between it and a far larger clone, this is likely a read error. J is TRBJ2-3 and V is TRBV12-3 or TRBV12-4, with 9 positions matching TRBD2. Losses at the gene ends were 6 bases for V and 2 bases for J; bases not matched to a gene: 6. The CDR3 runs to 15 residues. CDR3 coding DNA: TGTGCCAGCAGCGCCGGGACTAGCAACACAGATACGCAGTATTTT. Protein sequence: CASSAGTSNTDTQYF.

This clonotype was recorded at least ten times. This sequence joins TRBV10-3 and TRBJ2-7; 8 bases agree with TRBD2. Germline CDR1 reads ENHRY; CDR2 reads SYGVKD. The CDR3 is 14 amino acids. The junction had 12 bases not matched to a gene; V was cut back by 10 bases and J by 4 bases. The CDR3 nucleotides read TGTGCCACCCGAAGCCCGGGACTAGGTTACGAGCAGTACTTC. Protein: CATRSPGLGYEQYF.

This clonotype showed up many times. The chain employs TRBV28 and TRBJ2-4; TRBD2 is a possible D gene (5 bases). Per the germline V gene, CDR1 is MDHEN and CDR2 is SYDVKM. V was trimmed by 4 bases and J by 2 bases, leaving 12 bases between them. CDR3 size: 15 residues. The CDR3: CASSSTTGSKNIQYF. CDR3 bases: TGTGCCAGCAGTTCCACGACGGGGTCCAAAAACATTCAGTACTTC.

This clonotype was counted many times. The V gene is TRBV29-1, the J gene TRBJ2-7; 9 positions agree with TRBD2. The CDR3 loop spans 15 amino acids. Germline-derived CDR1 and CDR2 are SQVTM and ANQGSEA. The CDR3 is CSLSKLAGGQYEQYF. Here the CDR3 DNA reads TGCAGTCTCTCCAAGCTGGCGGGAGGGCAATACGAGCAGTACTTC.

This clonotype was seen a single time. The chain couples TRBV28 to TRBJ2-1; tentative D call: TRBD2 (5 bases). CDR3 length: 18 residues. V was shortened by 3 bases and J by 0 bases, with 18 bases between the two germline ends. The germline CDR1 and CDR2 sequences are MDHEN and SYDVKM. The CDR3 nucleotides are TGTGCCAGCAGTTTGTTGGGTAGCGCCGCCGCCTCCTACAATGAGCAGTTCTTC. Translated, it gives CASSLLGSAAASYNEQFF.

This clonotype has at least ten counts. The chain employs TRBV6-5 and TRBJ2-7; perhaps TRBD2 as D (6 bases). Per germline, CDR1 MNHEY and CDR2 SVGAGI. The V end was cut by 2 bases, the J end by 1 base, with 21 bases between. This CDR3 is 18 amino acids long. The CDR3 sequence is CASSYPTGGGDYSYEQYF. CDR3 in DNA: TGTGCCAGCAGTTACCCAACAGGAGGAGGGGATTATTCCTACGAGCAGTACTTC.

Comments on this clonotype: This may be a read error, as it is one base from a much larger clone. This chain connects TRBV12-3 or TRBV12-4 to TRBJ2-7, with 7 nucleotides matching TRBD1. J lost 3 bases, V lost 6 bases, and 2 bases had no gene match. This CDR3 contains 12 residues. CDR3 loop: CASSDRVYEQYF. The CDR3 DNA follows: TGTGCCAGCAGCGACAGGGTCTACGAGCAGTACTTC.

This clonotype was recorded at least ten times. The chain carries TRBV20-1 and TRBJ2-3, with 7 nucleotides matching TRBD2. Trimming at V came to 5 bases and at J to 5 bases, leaving 10 bases not matched to a gene. The CDR3 contains 14 residues. Germline lookup yields CDR1 DFQATT and CDR2 SNEGSKA (reference sequence). The CDR3 sequence is CSADARLAQDTQYF. CDR3 coding DNA: TGCAGTGCTGACGCCCGACTAGCACAAGATACGCAGTATTTT.

Comments on this clonotype: This clone may be a read error of a much larger clone one base away. The CDR3 loop is CASSFQGNTEAFF. Written as DNA, the CDR3 is TGTGCCAGCAGTTTCCAGGGGAACACTGAAGCTTTCTTT. The V call is TRBV28, the J call TRBJ1-1, with D tentatively TRBD1 (5 bases). The CDR3 runs to 13 residues. V was cut by 3 bases and J by 1 base, with 6 bases left in between. Germline V gene data show CDR1 as MDHEN and CDR2 as SYDVKM.

As for this clonotype: This sequence may be a read error, since a much larger clone differs from it by one base. The rearrangement joins TRBV28 to TRBJ2-7; 8 positions match TRBD1. This CDR3 has 14 amino acids. From germline, CDR1 is MDHEN and CDR2 SYDVKM. CDR3 region: CASSLQGETYDQYF. Written as DNA, the CDR3 is TGTGCCAGCAGTCTACAGGGGGAGACCTACGACCAGTACTTC.

This clonotype was seen repeatedly, ten times or more. The genes are TRBV5-1 and TRBJ2-7; unclear D gene. The CDR3 covers 14 residues. Trimming stripped 2 bases from V and 0 bases from J, with 9 bases between. The germline CDR1 and CDR2 sequences are SGHRS and YFSETQ. Here the CDR3 reads CASSFDHSSYEQYF. For the CDR3, the DNA is TGCGCCAGCAGCTTCGATCATAGCTCCTACGAGCAGTACTTC.

This clonotype was counted between two and nine times. A much larger clone differs by one base, so this may be a read error. The genes are TRBV30 and TRBJ2-7; 7 bases map to TRBD2. Germline V gives CDR1 GTSNPN, CDR2 SVGIG (reference sequence). The junction had 7 bases not matched to a gene; V was cut back by 2 bases and J by 6 bases. The CDR3 loop spans 13 amino acids. CDR3 DNA: TGTGCCTGGAGTCTACTAGGCGGGAGCGAGCAGTACTTC. Translated, it gives CAWSLLGGSEQYF.

With respect to this clonotype: A far larger clone is one base from this, pointing to a likely read error. The V call is TRBV7-2, the J call TRBJ1-5; TRBD1 matches 9 bases. There are 17 residues in the CDR3. The germline V gene encodes CDR1 SGHTA and CDR2 FQGNSA. The trim removed 10 bases at V and 3 bases at J, leaving 16 bases unmatched. The CDR3 here is CANSASGTGRHNQPQHF. The CDR3 coding sequence is TGTGCCAACAGTGCCTCCGGGACAGGGCGACACAATCAGCCCCAGCATTTT.

Ten or more counts support this clonotype. The V gene is TRBV12-3 or TRBV12-4, the J gene TRBJ2-1, with 14 bases matching TRBD2. Trimming cost V 4 bases and J 12 bases; bases outside gene matches: 14. The CDR3 contains 17 residues. CDR3 loop: CASSSGLAGVGGLGQFF. In DNA, the CDR3 is TGTGCCAGCAGTTCGGGACTAGCGGGAGTAGGTGGGTTAGGGCAGTTCTTC.